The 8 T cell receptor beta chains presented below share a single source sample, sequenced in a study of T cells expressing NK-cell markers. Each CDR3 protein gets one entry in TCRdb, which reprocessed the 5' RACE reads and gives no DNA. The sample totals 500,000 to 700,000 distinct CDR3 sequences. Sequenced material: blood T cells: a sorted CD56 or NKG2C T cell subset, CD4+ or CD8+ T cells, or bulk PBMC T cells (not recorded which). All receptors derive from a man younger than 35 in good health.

CDR3 protein: CSVVSPPDRGFGYTF. The chain recombines TRBV29-1 with TRBJ1-2; TCRdb outputs TRBD1, but without DNA this stays unchecked. Germline CDR1 SQVTM, CDR2 ANQGSEA. The CDR3 consists of 15 residues. Full variable domain (rest looked up from reference TRBV29-1 and TRBJ1-2): SAVISQKPSRDICQRGTSLTIQCQVDSQVTMMFWYRQQPGQSLTLIATANQGSEATYESGFVIDKFPISRPNLTFSTLTVSNMSPEDSSIYLCSVVSPPDRGFGYTFGSGTRLTVV.

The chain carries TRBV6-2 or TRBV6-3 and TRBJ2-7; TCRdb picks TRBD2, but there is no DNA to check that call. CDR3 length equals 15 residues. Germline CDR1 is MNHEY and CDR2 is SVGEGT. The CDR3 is CASSHLSGLGHEQYF.

CDR3 region: CASSFQTSGNYNEQFF. J is TRBJ2-1 and V is TRBV5-1; TCRdb indicates TRBD2, and absent DNA this call remains unverified. The germline V gene has CDR1 SGHRS and CDR2 YFSETQ. The CDR3 is 16 residues long.

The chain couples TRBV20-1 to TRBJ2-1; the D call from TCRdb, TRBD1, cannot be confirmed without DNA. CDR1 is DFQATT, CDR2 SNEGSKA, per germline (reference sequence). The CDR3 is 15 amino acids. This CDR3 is CSARGYRGIVNEQFF.

The CDR3 reads CASSVQGLQYF. This chain uses TRBV12-3 or TRBV12-4 with TRBJ2-7; TCRdb's D call of TRBD2 is untestable without DNA. The CDR3 has 11 residues.

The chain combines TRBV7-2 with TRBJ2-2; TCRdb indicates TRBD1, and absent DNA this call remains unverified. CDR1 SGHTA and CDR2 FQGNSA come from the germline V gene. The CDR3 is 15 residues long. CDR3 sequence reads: CASSSGTGIPGELFF. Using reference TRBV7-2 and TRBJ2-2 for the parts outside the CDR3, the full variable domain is GAGVSQSPSNKVTEKGKDVELRCDPISGHTALYWYRQSLGQGLEFLIYFQGNSAPDKSGLPSDRFSAERTGGSVSTLTIQRTQQEDSAVYLCASSSGTGIPGELFFGEGSRLTVL.

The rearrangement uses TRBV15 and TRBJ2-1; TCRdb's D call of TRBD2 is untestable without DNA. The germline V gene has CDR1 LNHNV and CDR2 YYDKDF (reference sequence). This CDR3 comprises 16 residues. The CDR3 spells CATSRSGLAGADEQFF.

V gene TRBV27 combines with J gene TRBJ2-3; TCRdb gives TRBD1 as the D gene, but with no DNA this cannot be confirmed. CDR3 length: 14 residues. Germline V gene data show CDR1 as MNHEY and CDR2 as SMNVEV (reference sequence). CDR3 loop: CASGSGRATDTQYF.